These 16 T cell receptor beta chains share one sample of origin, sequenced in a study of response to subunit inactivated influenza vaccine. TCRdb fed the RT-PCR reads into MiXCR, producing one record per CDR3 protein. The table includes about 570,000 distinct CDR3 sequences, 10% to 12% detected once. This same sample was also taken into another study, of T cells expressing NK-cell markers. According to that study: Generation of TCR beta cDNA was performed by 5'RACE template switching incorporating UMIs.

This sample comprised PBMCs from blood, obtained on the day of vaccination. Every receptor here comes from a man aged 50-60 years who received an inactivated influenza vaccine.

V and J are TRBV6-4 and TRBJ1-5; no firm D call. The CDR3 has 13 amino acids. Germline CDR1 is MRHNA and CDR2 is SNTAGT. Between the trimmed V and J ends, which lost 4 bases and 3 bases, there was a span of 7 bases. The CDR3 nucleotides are TGTGCCAGCAGTGGTGAGCTCAATCAGCCCCAGCATTTT. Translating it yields CASSGELNQPQHF.

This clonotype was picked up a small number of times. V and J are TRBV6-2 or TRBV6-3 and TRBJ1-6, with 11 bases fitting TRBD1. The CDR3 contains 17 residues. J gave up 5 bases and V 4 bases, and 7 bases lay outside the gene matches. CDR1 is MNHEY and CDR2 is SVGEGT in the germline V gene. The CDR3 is CASSSGQGVQHNSPLHF. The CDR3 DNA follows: TGTGCCAGCAGTTCGGGACAGGGGGTGCAACATAATTCACCCCTCCACTTT.

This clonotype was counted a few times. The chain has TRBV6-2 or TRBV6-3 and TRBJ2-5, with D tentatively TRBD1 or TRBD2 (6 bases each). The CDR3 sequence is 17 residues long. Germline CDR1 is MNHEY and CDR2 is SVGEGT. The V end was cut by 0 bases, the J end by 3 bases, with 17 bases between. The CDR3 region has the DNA TGTGCCAGCAGTTACTCTGGGGGGCGCGGGTCAGAAGAGACCCAGTACTTC. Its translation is CASSYSGGRGSEETQYF.

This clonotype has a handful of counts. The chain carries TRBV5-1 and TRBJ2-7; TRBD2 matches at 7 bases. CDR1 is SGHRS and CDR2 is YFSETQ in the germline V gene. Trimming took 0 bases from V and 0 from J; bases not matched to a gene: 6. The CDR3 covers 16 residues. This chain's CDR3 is CASSLDTGRGSYEQYF. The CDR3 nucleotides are TGCGCCAGCAGCTTGGATACGGGGAGGGGCTCCTACGAGCAGTACTTC.

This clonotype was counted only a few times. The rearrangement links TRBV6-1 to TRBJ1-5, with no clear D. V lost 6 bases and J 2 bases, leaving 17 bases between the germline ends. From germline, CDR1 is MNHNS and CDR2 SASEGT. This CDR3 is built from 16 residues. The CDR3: CASSENLRVRNQPQHF. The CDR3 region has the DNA TGTGCCAGCAGCGAGAACTTACGGGTCCGCAATCAGCCCCAGCATTTT.

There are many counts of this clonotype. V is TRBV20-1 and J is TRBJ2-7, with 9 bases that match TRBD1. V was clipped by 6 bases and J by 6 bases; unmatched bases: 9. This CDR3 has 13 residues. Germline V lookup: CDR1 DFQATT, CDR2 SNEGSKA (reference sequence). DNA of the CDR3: TGCAGTGCGAGACAAACAGGGGGCGGCGAGCAGTACTTC. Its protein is CSARQTGGGEQYF.

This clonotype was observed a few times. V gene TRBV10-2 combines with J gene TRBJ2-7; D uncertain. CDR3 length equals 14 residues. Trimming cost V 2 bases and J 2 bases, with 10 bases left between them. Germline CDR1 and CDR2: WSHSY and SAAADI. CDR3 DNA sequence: TGCGCCAGCAGTGAGGGGATTTTCACCTACGAGCAGTACTTC. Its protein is CASSEGIFTYEQYF.

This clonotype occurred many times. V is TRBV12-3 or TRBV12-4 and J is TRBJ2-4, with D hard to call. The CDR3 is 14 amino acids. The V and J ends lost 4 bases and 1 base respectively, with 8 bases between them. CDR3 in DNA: TGTGCCAGCAGTTCTAGGGCGGCCAAAAACATTCAGTACTTC. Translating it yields CASSSRAAKNIQYF.

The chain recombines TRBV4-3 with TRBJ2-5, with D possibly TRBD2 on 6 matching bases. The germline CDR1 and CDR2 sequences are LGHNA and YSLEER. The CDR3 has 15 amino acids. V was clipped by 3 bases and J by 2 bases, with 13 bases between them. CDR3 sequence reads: CASSHGLKPQETQYF. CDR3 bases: TGCGCCAGCAGCCATGGACTAAAACCTCAAGAGACCCAGTACTTC.

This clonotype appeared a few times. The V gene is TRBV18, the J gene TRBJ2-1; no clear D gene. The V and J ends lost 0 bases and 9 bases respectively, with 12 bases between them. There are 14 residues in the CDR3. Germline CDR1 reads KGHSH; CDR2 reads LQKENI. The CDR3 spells CASSPPSVLGEQFF. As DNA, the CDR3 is TGTGCCAGCTCACCACCATCGGTTCTGGGTGAGCAGTTCTTC.

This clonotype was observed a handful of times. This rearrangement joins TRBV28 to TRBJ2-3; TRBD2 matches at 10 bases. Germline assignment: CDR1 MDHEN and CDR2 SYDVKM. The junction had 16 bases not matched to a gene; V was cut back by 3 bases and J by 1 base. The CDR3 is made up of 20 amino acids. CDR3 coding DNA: TGTGCCAGCAGTTTTCCCTTAGCGGGAGGCCAACCGGAGGGCACAGATACGCAGTATTTT. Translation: CASSFPLAGGQPEGTDTQYF.

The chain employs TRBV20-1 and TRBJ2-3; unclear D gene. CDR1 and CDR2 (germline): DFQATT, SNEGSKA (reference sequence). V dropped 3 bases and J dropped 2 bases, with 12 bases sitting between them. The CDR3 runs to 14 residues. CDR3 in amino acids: CSASSQEPTDTQYF. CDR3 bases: TGCAGTGCTAGCAGCCAGGAACCCACAGATACGCAGTATTTT.

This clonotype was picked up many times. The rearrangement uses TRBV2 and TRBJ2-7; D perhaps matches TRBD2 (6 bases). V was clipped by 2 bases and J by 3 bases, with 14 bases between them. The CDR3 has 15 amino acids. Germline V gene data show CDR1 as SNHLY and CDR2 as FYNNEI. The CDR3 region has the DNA TGTGCCAGCAGTGAATCTTGGCAGGGACTCTACGAGCAGTACTTC. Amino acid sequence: CASSESWQGLYEQYF.

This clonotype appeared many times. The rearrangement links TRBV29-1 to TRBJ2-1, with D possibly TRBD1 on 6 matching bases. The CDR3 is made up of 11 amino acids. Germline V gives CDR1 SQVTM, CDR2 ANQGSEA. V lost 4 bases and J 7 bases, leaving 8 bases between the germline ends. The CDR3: CSVGGLNEQFF. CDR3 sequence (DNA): TGCAGCGTTGGGGGGCTAAATGAGCAGTTCTTC.

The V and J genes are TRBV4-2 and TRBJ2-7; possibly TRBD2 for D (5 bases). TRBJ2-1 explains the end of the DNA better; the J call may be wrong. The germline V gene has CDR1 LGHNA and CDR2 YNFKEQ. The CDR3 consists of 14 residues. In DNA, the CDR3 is TGTGCCAGCAGCCATAATCCGGGGATGGTCGAGCAGTTCTTC. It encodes CASSHNPGMVEQFF.

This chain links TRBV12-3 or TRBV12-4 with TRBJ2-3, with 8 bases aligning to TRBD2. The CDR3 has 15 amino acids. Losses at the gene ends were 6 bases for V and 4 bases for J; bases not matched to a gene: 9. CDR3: CASSRRSGSADTQYF. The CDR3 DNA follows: TGTGCCAGCAGCCGCCGGAGCGGGAGCGCAGATACGCAGTATTTT.